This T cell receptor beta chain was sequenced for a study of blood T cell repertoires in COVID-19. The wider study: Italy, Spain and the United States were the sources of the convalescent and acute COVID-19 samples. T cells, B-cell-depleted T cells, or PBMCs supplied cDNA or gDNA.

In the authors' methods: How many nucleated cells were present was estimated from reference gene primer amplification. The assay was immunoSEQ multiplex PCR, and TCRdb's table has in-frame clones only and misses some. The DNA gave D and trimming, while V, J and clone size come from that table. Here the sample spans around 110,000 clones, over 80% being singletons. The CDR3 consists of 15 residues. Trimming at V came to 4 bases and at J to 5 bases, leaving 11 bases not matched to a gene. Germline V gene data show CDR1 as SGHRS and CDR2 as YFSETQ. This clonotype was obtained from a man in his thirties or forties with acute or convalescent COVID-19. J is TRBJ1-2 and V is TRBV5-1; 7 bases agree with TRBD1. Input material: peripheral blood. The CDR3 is CASSLQTGNRYGYTF. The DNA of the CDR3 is TGCGCCAGCAGCCTACAGACAGGGAATAGGTATGGCTACACCTTC.